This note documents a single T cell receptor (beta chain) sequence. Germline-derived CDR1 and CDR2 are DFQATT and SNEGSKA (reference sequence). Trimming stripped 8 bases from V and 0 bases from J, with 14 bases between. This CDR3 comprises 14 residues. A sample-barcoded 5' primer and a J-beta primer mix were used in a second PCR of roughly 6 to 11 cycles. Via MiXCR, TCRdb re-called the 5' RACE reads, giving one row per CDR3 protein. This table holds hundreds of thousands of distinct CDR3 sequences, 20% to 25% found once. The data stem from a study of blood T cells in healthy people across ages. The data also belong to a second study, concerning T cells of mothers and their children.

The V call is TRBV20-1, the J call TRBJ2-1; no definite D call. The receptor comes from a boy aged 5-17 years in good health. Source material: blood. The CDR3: CSCLLASSYNEQFF. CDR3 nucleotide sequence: TGCAGTTGTCTACTGGCTAGCTCCTACAATGAGCAGTTCTTC.